This T cell receptor beta chain was captured in a study of cytomegalovirus exposure and HLA in healthy donors. 60 Vbeta and 13 Jbeta primers were used in PCR. Original data processing: Some 11 million shared chains were among the about 80 million unique TCR beta chains that a later analysis counted. Profiled with immunoSEQ multiplex PCR; TCRdb holds only in-frame clones, not every one. V, J and clone size were drawn from that table, and D and trimming were deduced from the DNA. The sample has just under 65,000 clones, around 77% seen once; the top ten hold about 4.5%. Concerning this clone itself: A read error may produce the germline difference seen at one junction end.

Sequenced sample: PBMCs. This clonotype was obtained from a woman younger than 45 in good health and CMV-seronegative.

CDR3 sequence: CSAEGQHNTEAFF. The CDR3 DNA reads as TGCAGCGCTGAAGGACAACATAACACTGAAGCTTTCTTT. This chain connects TRBV29-1 to TRBJ1-1, with D maybe TRBD1 (5 bases). The CDR3 spans 13 residues. CDR1 SQVTM and CDR2 ANQGSEA come from the germline V gene. The full variable domain, in which reference TRBV29-1 and TRBJ1-1 provide the parts outside the CDR3, is SAVISQKPSRDICQRGTSLTIQCQVDSQVTMMFWYRQQPGQSLTLIATANQGSEATYESGFVIDKFPISRPNLTFSTLTVSNMSPEDSSIYLCSAEGQHNTEAFFGQGTRLTVV.